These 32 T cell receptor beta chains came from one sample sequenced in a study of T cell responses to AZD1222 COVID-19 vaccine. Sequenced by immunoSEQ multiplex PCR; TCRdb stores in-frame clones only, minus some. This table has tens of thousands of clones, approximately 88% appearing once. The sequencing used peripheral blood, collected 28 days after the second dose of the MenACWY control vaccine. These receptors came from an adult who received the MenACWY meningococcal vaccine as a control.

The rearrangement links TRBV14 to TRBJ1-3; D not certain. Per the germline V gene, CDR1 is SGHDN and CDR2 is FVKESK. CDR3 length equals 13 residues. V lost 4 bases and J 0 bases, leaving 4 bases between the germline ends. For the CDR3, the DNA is TGTGCCAGCAGCCCGAGCTCTGGAAACACCATATATTTT. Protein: CASSPSSGNTIYF.

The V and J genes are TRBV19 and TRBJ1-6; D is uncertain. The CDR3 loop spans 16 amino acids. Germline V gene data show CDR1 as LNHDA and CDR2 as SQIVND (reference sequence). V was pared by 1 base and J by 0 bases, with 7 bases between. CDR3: CASSIAPSSYNSPLHF. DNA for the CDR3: TGTGCCAGTAGTATAGCTCCGAGCTCCTATAATTCACCCCTCCACTTT. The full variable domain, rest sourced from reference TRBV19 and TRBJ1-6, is DGGITQSPKYLFRKEGQNVTLSCEQNLNHDAMYWYRQDPGQGLRLIYYSQIVNDFQKGDIAEGYSVSREKKESFPLTVTSAQKNPTAFYLCASSIAPSSYNSPLHFGNGTRLTVT.

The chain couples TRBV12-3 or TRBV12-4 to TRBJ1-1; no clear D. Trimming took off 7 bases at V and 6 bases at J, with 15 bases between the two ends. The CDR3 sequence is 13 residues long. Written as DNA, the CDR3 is TGTGCCAGCACCGTTAGCTGGGCCGCTGAAGCTTTCTTT. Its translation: CASTVSWAAEAFF.

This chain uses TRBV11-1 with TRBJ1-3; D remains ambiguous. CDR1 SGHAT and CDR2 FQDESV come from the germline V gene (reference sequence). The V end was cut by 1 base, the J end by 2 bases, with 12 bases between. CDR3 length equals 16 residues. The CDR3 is CASSLDGSSAGNTIYF. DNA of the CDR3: TGTGCCAGCAGCTTAGATGGCAGCTCGGCTGGAAACACCATATATTTT.

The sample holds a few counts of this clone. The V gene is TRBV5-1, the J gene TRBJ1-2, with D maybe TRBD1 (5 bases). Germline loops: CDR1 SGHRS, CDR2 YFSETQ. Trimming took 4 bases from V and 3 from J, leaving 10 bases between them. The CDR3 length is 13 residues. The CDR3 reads CASSIQGDYGYTF. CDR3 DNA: TGCGCCAGCAGCATCCAGGGCGACTATGGCTACACCTTC.

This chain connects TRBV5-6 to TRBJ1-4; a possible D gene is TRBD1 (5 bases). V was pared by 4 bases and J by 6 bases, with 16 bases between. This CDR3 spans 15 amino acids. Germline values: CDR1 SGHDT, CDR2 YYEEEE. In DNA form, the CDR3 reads TGTGCCAGCAGCCCGAGGGACTTACCCCATGAAAAACTGTTTTTT. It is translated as CASSPRDLPHEKLFF.

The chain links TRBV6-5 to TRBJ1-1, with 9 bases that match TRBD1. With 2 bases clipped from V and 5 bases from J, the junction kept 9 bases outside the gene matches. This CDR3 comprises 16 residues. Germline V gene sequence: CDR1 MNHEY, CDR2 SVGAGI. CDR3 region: CASSYTSGTGNTEAFF. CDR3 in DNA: TGTGCCAGCAGTTACACATCCGGGACAGGGAATACTGAAGCTTTCTTT.

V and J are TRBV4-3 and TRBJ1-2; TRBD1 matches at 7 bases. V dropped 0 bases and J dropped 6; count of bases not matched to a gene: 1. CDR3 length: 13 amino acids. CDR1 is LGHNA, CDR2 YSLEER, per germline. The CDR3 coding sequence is TGCGCCAGCAGCCAAGAGACAGGGCATGGCTACACCTTC. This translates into CASSQETGHGYTF.

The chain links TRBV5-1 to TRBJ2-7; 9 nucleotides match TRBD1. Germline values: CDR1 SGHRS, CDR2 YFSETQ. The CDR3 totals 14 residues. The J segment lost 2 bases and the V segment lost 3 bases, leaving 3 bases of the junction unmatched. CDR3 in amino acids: CASSSGQGTYEQYF. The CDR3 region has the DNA TGCGCCAGCAGCTCGGGACAGGGTACCTACGAGCAGTACTTC.

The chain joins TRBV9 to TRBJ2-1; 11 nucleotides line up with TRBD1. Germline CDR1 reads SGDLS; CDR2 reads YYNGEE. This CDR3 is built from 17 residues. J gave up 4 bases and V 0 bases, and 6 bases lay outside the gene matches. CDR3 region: CASSVGVGTGGYNEQFF. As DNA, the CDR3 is TGTGCCAGCAGCGTAGGAGTCGGGACAGGGGGTTACAATGAGCAGTTCTTC.

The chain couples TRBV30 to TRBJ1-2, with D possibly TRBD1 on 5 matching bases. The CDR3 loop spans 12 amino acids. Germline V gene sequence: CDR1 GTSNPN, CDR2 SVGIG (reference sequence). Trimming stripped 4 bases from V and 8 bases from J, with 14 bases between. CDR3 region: CAWNQGNGGYTF. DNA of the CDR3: TGTGCCTGGAATCAGGGTAATGGAGGCTACACCTTC.

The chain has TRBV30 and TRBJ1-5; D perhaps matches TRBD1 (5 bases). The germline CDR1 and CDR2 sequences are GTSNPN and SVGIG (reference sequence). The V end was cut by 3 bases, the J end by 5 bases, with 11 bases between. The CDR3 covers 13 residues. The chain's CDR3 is CAWRMGPYQPQHF. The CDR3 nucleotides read TGTGCCTGGAGGATGGGGCCATATCAGCCCCAGCATTTT.

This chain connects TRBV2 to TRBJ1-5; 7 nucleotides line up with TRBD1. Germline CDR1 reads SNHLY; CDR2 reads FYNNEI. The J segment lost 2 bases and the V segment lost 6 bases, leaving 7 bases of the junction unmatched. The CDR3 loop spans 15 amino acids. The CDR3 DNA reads TGTGCCAGCAGAGAGACAGGGCGCGGCAATCAGCCCCAGCATTTT. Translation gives CASRETGRGNQPQHF.

CDR3 amino acids: CASSFEGPSFSTEAFF. The CDR3 coding sequence is TGTGCCAGCAGCTTTGAGGGGCCTTCCTTTTCCACTGAAGCTTTCTTT. The chain has TRBV11-2 and TRBJ1-1, with D possibly TRBD1 on 5 matching bases. The V end was cut by 3 bases, the J end by 4 bases, with 18 bases between. Germline V gene sequence: CDR1 SGHAT, CDR2 FQNNGV. This CDR3 has 16 residues.

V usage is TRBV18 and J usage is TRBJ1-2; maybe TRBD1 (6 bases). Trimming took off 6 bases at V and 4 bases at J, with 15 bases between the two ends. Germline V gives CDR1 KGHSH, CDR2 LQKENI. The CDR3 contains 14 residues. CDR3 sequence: CASSQQGSSYGYTF. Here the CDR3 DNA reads TGTGCCAGCTCGCAACAGGGTTCGAGCTATGGCTACACCTTC. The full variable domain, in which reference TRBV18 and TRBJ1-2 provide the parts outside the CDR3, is NAGVMQNPRHLVRRRGQEARLRCSPMKGHSHVYWYRQLPEEGLKFMVYLQKENIIDESGMPKERFSAEFPKEGPSILRIQQVVRGDSAAYFCASSQQGSSYGYTFGSGTRLTVV.

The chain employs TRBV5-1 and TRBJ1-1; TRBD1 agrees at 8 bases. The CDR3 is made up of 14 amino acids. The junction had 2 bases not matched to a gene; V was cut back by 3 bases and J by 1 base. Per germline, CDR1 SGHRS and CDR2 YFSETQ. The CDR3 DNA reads TGCGCCAGCAGCTACGGACAGGGGAACACTGAAGCTTTCTTT. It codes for CASSYGQGNTEAFF.

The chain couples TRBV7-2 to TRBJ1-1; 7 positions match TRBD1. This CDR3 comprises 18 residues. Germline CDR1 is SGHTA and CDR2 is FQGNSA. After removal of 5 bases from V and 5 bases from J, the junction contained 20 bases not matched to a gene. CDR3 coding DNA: TGTGCCAGCAGCCCTACCAAGGGGGTGGGACAGAGTTCTACTGAAGCTTTCTTT. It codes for CASSPTKGVGQSSTEAFF.

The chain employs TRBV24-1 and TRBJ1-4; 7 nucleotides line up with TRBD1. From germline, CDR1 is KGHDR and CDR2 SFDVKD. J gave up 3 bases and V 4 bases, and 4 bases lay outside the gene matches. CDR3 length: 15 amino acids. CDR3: CATSEPTGPNEKLFF. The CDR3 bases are TGTGCCACCAGTGAACCGACAGGGCCTAATGAAAAACTGTTTTTT.

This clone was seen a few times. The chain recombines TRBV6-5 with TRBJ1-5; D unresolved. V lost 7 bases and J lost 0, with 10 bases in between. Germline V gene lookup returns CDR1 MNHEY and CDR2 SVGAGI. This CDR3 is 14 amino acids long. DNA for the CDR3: TGTGCCAGCACCCCAGGATATAGCAATCAGCCCCAGCATTTT. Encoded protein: CASTPGYSNQPQHF.

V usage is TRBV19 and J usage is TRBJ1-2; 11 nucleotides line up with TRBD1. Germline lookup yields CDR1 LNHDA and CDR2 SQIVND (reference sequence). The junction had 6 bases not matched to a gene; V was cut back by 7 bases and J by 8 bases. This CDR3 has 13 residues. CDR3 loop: CASKGQGARGYTF. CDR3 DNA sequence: TGTGCCAGTAAAGGACAGGGGGCGCGAGGCTACACCTTC.

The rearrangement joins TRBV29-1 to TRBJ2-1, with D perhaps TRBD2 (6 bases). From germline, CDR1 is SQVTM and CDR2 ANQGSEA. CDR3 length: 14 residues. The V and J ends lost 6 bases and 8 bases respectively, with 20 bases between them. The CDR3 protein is CSVEAGPLVDEQFF. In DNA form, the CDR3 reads TGCAGCGTGGAGGCGGGACCCCTGGTAGATGAGCAGTTCTTC.

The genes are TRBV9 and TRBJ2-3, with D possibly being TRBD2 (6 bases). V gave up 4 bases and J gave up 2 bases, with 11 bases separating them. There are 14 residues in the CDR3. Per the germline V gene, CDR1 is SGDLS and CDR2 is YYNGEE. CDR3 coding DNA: TGTGCCAGCAGCCCCGGGGGTTTCACAGATACGCAGTATTTT. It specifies CASSPGGFTDTQYF.

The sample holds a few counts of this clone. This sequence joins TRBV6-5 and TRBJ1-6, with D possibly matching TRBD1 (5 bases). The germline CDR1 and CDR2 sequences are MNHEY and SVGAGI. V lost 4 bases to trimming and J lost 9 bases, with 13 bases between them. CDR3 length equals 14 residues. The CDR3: CASSSGRVGSPLHF. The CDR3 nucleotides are TGTGCCAGCAGTTCTGGCAGGGTGGGTTCACCCCTCCACTTT.

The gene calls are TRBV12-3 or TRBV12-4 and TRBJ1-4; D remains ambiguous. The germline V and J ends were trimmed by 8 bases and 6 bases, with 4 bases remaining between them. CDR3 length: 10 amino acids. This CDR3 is CASGYEKLFF. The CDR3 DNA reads TGTGCCAGCGGGTATGAAAAACTGTTTTTT.

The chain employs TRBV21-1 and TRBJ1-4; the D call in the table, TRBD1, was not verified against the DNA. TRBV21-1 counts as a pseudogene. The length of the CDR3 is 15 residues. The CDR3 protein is CASPRQGRANEKLFF. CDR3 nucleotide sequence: TGTGCCAGCCCCAGACAGGGGAGGGCGAATGAAAAACTGTTTTTT.

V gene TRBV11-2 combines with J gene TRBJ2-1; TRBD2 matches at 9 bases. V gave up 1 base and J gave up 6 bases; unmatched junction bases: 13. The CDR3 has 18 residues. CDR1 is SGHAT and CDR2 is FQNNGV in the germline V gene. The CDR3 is CASSLVPFGAGGPNEQFF. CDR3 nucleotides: TGTGCCAGCAGCTTAGTGCCGTTCGGAGCGGGGGGCCCCAATGAGCAGTTCTTC.

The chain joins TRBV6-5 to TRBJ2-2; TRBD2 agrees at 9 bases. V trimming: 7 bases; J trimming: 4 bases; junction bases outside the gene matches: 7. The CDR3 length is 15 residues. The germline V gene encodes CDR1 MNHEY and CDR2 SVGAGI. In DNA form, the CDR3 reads TGTGCCAGCAAGGCGGGGGGGCCCGGCACCGGGGAGCTGTTTTTT. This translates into CASKAGGPGTGELFF.

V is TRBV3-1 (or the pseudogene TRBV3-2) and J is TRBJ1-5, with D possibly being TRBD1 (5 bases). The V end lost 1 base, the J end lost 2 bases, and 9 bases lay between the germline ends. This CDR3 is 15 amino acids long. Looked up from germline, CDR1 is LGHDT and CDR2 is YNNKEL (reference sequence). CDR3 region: CASSQAGGGNQPQHF. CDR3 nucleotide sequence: TGTGCCAGCAGCCAAGCGGGGGGAGGCAATCAGCCCCAGCATTTT.

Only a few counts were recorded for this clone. The CDR3 region has the DNA TGTGCCAGCAGCTTAGGGGCAGCGTTGAACACTGAAGCTTTCTTT. Translated, it gives CASSLGAALNTEAFF. The gene calls are TRBV7-9 and TRBJ1-1; D not certain. Looked up from germline, CDR1 is SEHNR and CDR2 is FQNEAQ (reference sequence). This CDR3 comprises 15 residues. Trimming removed 1 base from V and 0 bases from J, with 9 bases in between. Full variable domain (outside the CDR3, taken from reference TRBV7-9 and TRBJ1-1): DTGVSQNPRHKITKRGQNVTFRCDPISEHNRLYWYRQTLGQGPEFLTYFQNEAQLEKSRLLSDRFSAERPKGSFSTLEIQRTEQGDSAMYLCASSLGAALNTEAFFGQGTRLTVV.

CDR3 coding DNA: TGTGCCAGCTTCCACAGGGGCTACGAGCAGTACTTC. As protein: CASFHRGYEQYF. V is TRBV6-5 and J is TRBJ2-7; 7 bases match TRBD1. The CDR3 covers 12 residues. Unmatched junction bases numbered 4, after V lost 8 bases and J lost 3 bases. In germline, CDR1 is MNHEY, CDR2 SVGAGI.

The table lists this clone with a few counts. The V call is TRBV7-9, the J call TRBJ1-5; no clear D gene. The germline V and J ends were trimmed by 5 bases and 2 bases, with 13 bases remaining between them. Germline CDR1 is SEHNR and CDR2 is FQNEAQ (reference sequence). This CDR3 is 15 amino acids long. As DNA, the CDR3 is TGTGCCAGCAGCCCCGGAGGAAGCGGCAATCAGCCCCAGCATTTT. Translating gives CASSPGGSGNQPQHF.

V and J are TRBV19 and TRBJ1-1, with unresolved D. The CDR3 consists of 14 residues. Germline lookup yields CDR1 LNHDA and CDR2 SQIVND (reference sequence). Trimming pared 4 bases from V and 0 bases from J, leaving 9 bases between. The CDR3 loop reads CASSNPGLNTEAFF. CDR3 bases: TGTGCCAGTAGTAACCCCGGTTTGAACACTGAAGCTTTCTTT.